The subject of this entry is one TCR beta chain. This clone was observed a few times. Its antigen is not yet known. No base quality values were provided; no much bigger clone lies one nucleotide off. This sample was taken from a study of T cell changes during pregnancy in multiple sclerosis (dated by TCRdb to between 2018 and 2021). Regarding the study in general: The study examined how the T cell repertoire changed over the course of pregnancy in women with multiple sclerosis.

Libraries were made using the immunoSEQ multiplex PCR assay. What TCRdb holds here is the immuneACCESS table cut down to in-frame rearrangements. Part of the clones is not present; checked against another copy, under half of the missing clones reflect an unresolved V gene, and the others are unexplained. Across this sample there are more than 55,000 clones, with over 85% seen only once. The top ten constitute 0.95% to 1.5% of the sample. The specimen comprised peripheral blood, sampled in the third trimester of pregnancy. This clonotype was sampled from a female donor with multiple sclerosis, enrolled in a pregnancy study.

The nucleotides are TGTGCCTGGAGTGAGGGGAACTATGGCTACACCTTC. Translated, this gives CAWSEGNYGYTF. The V and J genes are TRBV30 and TRBJ1-2, with TRBD1 tentatively as D gene (5 bases match). Trimming takes 1 base from V and 2 bases from J, and the germline ends sit 5 bases apart. CDR1 and CDR2 are drawn from the germline V gene (reference sequence): GTSNPN, SVGIG. Measured from the cysteine to the phenylalanine, the CDR3 is 12 residues long. The CDR3 DNA has 36 bases and is translated from base 1.